The 18 T cell receptor beta chains below all came from one sample that was sequenced in a study of T cells in Graves' hyperthyroidism and ophthalmopathy. The investigators amplified TCR beta CDR3 regions from RNA transcripts. Carried out on the TCR CDR3, a first-round RT-PCR used the HTBI primer set. A single record per CDR3 protein comes from TCRdb applying MiXCR to the multiplex PCR reads. The table lists 600,000 to 700,000 distinct CDR3 sequences, 14% to 15% of them singletons, with around 4.5% in the top ten. The sequenced sample was blood. The receptors stem from a woman in her thirties or forties with Graves' ophthalmopathy.

The chain employs TRBV6-5 and TRBJ2-2; 7 nucleotides match TRBD2. Germline CDR1 is MNHEY and CDR2 is SVGAGI. There are 16 residues in the CDR3. Trimming removed 4 bases from V and 5 bases from J; junction bases left unmatched: 10. This chain's CDR3 is CASSLLAPGGTGELFF. CDR3 in DNA: TGTGCCAGCAGTTTGTTGGCCCCGGGAGGAACCGGGGAGCTGTTTTTT.

This clonotype was seen a handful of times. At one boundary the junction diverges from the germline segment, which might be a read error. V and J are TRBV4-3 and TRBJ2-7, with TRBD1 matching 9 bases. The CDR3 is made up of 13 amino acids. Germline V gene data show CDR1 as LGHNA and CDR2 as YSLEER. CDR3 region: CASSQDYRGRLDF. In DNA form, the CDR3 reads TGCGCCAGCAGCCAAGATTACAGGGGGCGTCTAGACTTC.

V usage is TRBV11-2 and J usage is TRBJ1-1; no reliable D call. Germline V gene sequence: CDR1 SGHAT, CDR2 FQNNGV. This CDR3 has 15 amino acids. V was pared by 5 bases and J by 1 base, with 14 bases between. CDR3 sequence (DNA): TGTGCCAGCAGCCCCTCGAGCCCGCCGAACACTGAAGCTTTCTTT. Translated: CASSPSSPPNTEAFF.

V and J are TRBV10-3 and TRBJ2-5; 12 nucleotides agree with TRBD2. The junction had 5 bases not matched to a gene; V was cut back by 2 bases and J by 1 base. CDR1 ENHRY and CDR2 SYGVKD come from the germline V gene. The CDR3 has 17 residues. The CDR3 DNA follows: TGTGCCATCAGTGAGCTACGGACTAGCGGGATCCAAGAGACCCAGTACTTC. Encoded protein: CAISELRTSGIQETQYF.

This clonotype was found many times. The chain couples TRBV20-1 to TRBJ1-2, with a possible D match to TRBD1 (5 bases). The CDR3 has 16 residues. V was clipped by 3 bases and J by 6 bases, with 23 bases between them. Germline-derived CDR1 and CDR2 are DFQATT and SNEGSKA (reference sequence). The CDR3: CSARAPTVTRSDGYTF. The CDR3 nucleotides read TGCAGTGCTAGGGCTCCGACAGTGACCCGAAGCGATGGCTACACCTTC.

Ten or more counts support this clonotype. The chain couples TRBV2 to TRBJ2-7; 7 bases agree with TRBD2. The V segment lost 1 base and the J segment 2 bases; nucleotides outside the gene matches: 5. Per the germline V gene, CDR1 is SNHLY and CDR2 is FYNNEI. CDR3 size: 15 residues. CDR3 protein: CASSEDFGTTYEQYF. CDR3 nucleotide sequence: TGTGCCAGCAGTGAAGATTTTGGGACTACCTACGAGCAGTACTTC.

This clonotype was observed a few times. The rearrangement joins TRBV18 to TRBJ2-2; 9 nucleotides agree with TRBD1. The CDR3 is 15 amino acids. Germline-derived CDR1 and CDR2 are KGHSH and LQKENI. After removal of 0 bases from V and 5 bases from J, the junction contained 1 base not matched to a gene. The CDR3 here is CASSPPGTGTGELFF. CDR3 nucleotides: TGTGCCAGCTCACCACCCGGGACAGGGACCGGGGAGCTGTTTTTT.

This chain links TRBV2 with TRBJ2-7; 7 nucleotides agree with TRBD2. The junction had 6 bases not matched to a gene; V was cut back by 6 bases and J by 4 bases. CDR3 size: 13 residues. CDR1 and CDR2 (germline): SNHLY, FYNNEI. CDR3 region: CASRAGLVYEQYF. In DNA, the CDR3 is TGTGCCAGCAGGGCAGGACTAGTGTACGAGCAGTACTTC.

This clonotype was picked up many times. CDR3 sequence reads: CASSLNYEQYF. CDR3 bases: TGTGCCAGCAGCTTAAACTACGAGCAGTACTTC. V gene TRBV28 combines with J gene TRBJ2-7, with no clear D. V dropped 6 bases and J dropped 3 bases, with 6 bases sitting between them. CDR1 and CDR2 from the germline V gene are MDHEN and SYDVKM. This CDR3 is 11 amino acids long. The entire variable domain, with the rest obtained from reference TRBV28 and TRBJ2-7, is as follows: DVKVTQSSRYLVKRTGEKVFLECVQDMDHENMFWYRQDPGLGLRLIYFSYDVKMKEKGDIPEGYSVSREKKERFSLILESASTNQTSMYLCASSLNYEQYFGPGTRLTVT.

The J gene is TRBJ2-7, the V gene TRBV7-8; D uncertain. The germline CDR1 and CDR2 sequences are SGHVS and FQNEAQ. V gave up 0 bases and J gave up 3 bases, with 12 bases separating them. The CDR3 length is 15 residues. The DNA of the CDR3 is TGTGCCAGCAGCTTAGCGGGCCCAGCCGGCTACGAGCAGTACTTC. Amino acid sequence: CASSLAGPAGYEQYF.

The rearrangement links TRBV18 to TRBJ2-7, with D possibly called TRBD1 or TRBD2 (5 bases each). Trimming removed 3 bases at V and 0 bases at J, with 12 bases between. This CDR3 region has 15 residues. The germline CDR1 and CDR2 sequences are KGHSH and LQKENI. The chain's CDR3 is CASSPYPGTSYEQYF. The CDR3 bases are TGTGCCAGCTCACCTTACCCGGGGACCTCCTACGAGCAGTACTTC.

This clonotype was recorded at least ten times. The chain is built from TRBV13 and TRBJ1-1; D gene ambiguous. Trimming took 5 bases from V and 6 from J, leaving 16 bases between them. The CDR3 contains 14 residues. Germline lookup yields CDR1 PRHDT and CDR2 FYEKMQ (reference sequence). This CDR3 is CASSLIPSKAEAFF. The CDR3 DNA reads as TGTGCCAGCAGCCTTATACCCTCCAAGGCTGAAGCTTTCTTT.

The chain combines TRBV12-3 or TRBV12-4 with TRBJ1-1; 12 nucleotides agree with TRBD1. Trimming took 6 bases from V and 11 from J; bases not matched to a gene: 7. The CDR3 totals 13 residues. For the CDR3, the DNA is TGTGCCAGCAGACGGGACAGGGGGCTGAGGGCTTTCTTT. Its translation: CASRRDRGLRAFF.

This clonotype has at least ten counts. This chain joins TRBV6-5 and TRBJ1-1, with a tentative D call TRBD1 (6 bases). This CDR3 has 16 residues. The V gene's germline CDR1 is MNHEY and CDR2 SVGAGI. V dropped 2 bases and J dropped 3 bases, with 16 bases sitting between them. Written as DNA, the CDR3 is TGTGCCAGCAGTTACGCCCCTGGGGGCAGGTACACTGAAGCTTTCTTT. Translation gives CASSYAPGGRYTEAFF.

This clonotype was observed many times. The chain combines TRBV7-9 with TRBJ2-5; D assignment may be TRBD1 or TRBD2 (6 bases each). Germline V gives CDR1 SEHNR, CDR2 FQNEAQ (reference sequence). There are 10 residues in the CDR3. CDR3 amino acids: CAGGSETQYF. CDR3 in DNA: TGTGCAGGGGGGTCGGAGACCCAGTACTTC.

To note about this clonotype: Compared with germline, one end of the junction differs, possibly owing to a read error. This chain connects TRBV12-3 or TRBV12-4 to TRBJ1-1; D not certain. The CDR3 length is 10 residues. Written as DNA, the CDR3 is TGTGCCAGCAGTTTTCGTCGGGAGGAATTT. Encoded protein: CASSFRREEF.

This clonotype was seen ten or more times. The chain joins TRBV11-2 to TRBJ2-3; 15 positions match TRBD2. The ends lost 5 bases at V and 5 bases at J; junction bases unmatched: 8. The CDR3 runs to 17 residues. Germline CDR1 is SGHAT and CDR2 is FQNNGV. This chain's CDR3 is CASSEPGTSGRKDTQYF. Here the CDR3 DNA reads TGTGCCAGCAGCGAGCCCGGGACTAGCGGGAGGAAAGATACGCAGTATTTT.

There are many counts of this clonotype. The rearrangement links TRBV6-2 or TRBV6-3 to TRBJ2-7; 10 bases are a match to TRBD2. The CDR3 is made up of 16 amino acids. The ends lost 7 bases at V and 2 bases at J; junction bases unmatched: 11. Per the germline V gene, CDR1 is MNHEY and CDR2 is SVGEGT. The CDR3 nucleotides read TGTGCCAGCAAAATGCATAGCGGGAGGAACCCCTACGAGCAGTACTTC. As protein: CASKMHSGRNPYEQYF.